Listed below are T cell receptor beta chains from one sample, sequenced in a study of OX40 agonist ivuxolimab in advanced cancers. Repertoires were generated with immunoSEQ multiplex PCR, while TCRdb's copy carries only in-frame clones and drops some. The table lists 6,000 or so clones, approximately 80% of them singletons, with approximately 23% in the top ten. The sample consisted of CD4+ or CD8+ T cells sorted from blood, taken in a trial of the OX40 agonist ivuxolimab. These receptors came from an adult with an advanced solid tumor such as melanoma, head and neck, liver or kidney cancer. Both conserved end residues are part of each CDR3. D genes are given only for firm matches. Part of the rows lack a size; the others show once, few, many or a class for expanded clones.

TRBJ1-5,TRBD1,TRBV19,few,CASSNHRVGGLNQPQHF,TGTGCCAGTAGTAACCACAGGGTAGGGGGCCTCAATCAGCCCCAGCATTTT
TRBJ1-2,TRBD1,TRBV4-3,NA,CASSRAGTDNHYGYTF,TGCGCCAGCAGCCGGGCCGGGACAGATAATCACTATGGCTACACCTTC
TRBJ1-5,NA,TRBV4-1,NA,CASSTLLGAANQPQHF,TGCGCCAGCAGCACTCTTTTAGGGGCGGCGAATCAGCCCCAGCATTTT
TRBJ1-2,NA,TRBV5-5,few,CASSKEGEYGYTF,TGTGCCAGCAGCAAGGAGGGGGAGTATGGCTACACCTTC
TRBJ1-4,TRBD1,TRBV4-2,NA,CASSQGTGAVKLFF,TGTGCCAGCAGCCAAGGGACAGGTGCGGTAAAACTGTTTTTT
TRBJ1-1,NA,TRBV7-2,NA,CASSYRDRSMEAFF,TGTGCCAGCAGCTACCGGGACCGGTCGATGGAAGCTTTCTTT
TRBJ2-6,NA,TRBV4-3,NA,CASSQEWGSGANVLTF,TGCGCCAGCAGCCAAGAATGGGGTTCTGGGGCCAACGTCCTGACTTTC
TRBJ1-3,NA,TRBV5-8,NA,CASSWTASGNTIYF,TGTGCCAGCAGCTGGACGGCCTCTGGAAACACCATATATTTT
TRBJ2-4,TRBD2,TRBV4-2,NA,CASSQEGLAGENIQYF,TGTGCCAGCAGCCAAGAGGGCCTAGCGGGAGAGAACATTCAGTACTTC
TRBJ2-3,NA,TRBV28,few,CASSLATLTDTQYF,TGTGCCAGCAGTTTGGCAACACTCACAGATACGCAGTATTTT
TRBJ1-2,TRBD1,TRBV29-1,NA,CSVEVFTGEHYGYTF,TGCAGCGTTGAAGTTTTCACAGGGGAACACTATGGCTACACCTTC
TRBJ1-1,NA,TRBV30,NA,CAWSQGWTEAFF,TGTGCCTGGAGTCAGGGATGGACTGAAGCTTTCTTT
TRBJ2-1,TRBD2,TRBV5-1,NA,CASSSMQGLDGNEQFF,TGCGCCAGCAGTTCTATGCAGGGACTAGATGGGAATGAGCAGTTCTTC
TRBJ1-2,NA,TRBV7-2,NA,CASTAVEGYTF,TGTGCCAGCACCGCGGTTGAGGGCTACACCTTC
TRBJ2-7,TRBD1,TRBV19,once,CASRPSRGSYEQYF,TGTGCCAGTAGACCTTCCAGGGGGAGCTACGAGCAGTACTTC
TRBJ1-1,NA,TRBV21-1,NA,CASSMGGGGELNTEAFF,TGTGCCAGCAGCATGGGGGGAGGGGGCGAGCTGAACACTGAAGCTTTCTTT
TRBJ1-4,NA,TRBV7-9,NA,CASRGDEKLFF,TGTGCCAGTCGCGGGGATGAAAAACTGTTTTTT
TRBJ1-1,NA,TRBV5-5,few,CASSLWENTEAFF,TGTGCCAGCAGTCTCTGGGAGAACACTGAAGCTTTCTTT
TRBJ1-4,NA,TRBV9,NA,CASSGGSTPMGEKLFF,TGTGCCAGCAGCGGCGGTTCGACTCCAATGGGGGAAAAACTGTTTTTT
TRBJ2-5,NA,TRBV21-1,NA,CASTPGSGVRQETQYF,TGTGCCAGCACCCCCGGGAGCGGGGTAAGACAAGAGACCCAGTACTTC
TRBJ2-3,TRBD2,TRBV6-4,NA,CASSDSSGGADTQYF,TGTGCCAGCAGTGACTCTAGCGGGGGGGCAGATACGCAGTATTTT
TRBJ2-7,NA,TRBV6-5,NA,CASSTGSPLTYEQYF,TGTGCCAGCAGCACCGGTAGCCCACTCACCTACGAGCAGTACTTC
TRBJ1-1,NA,TRBV7-2,NA,CASSSGAEAFF,TGTGCCAGCAGCTCAGGGGCTGAAGCTTTCTTT
TRBJ2-5,NA,TRBV11-3,NA,CASSTSKQGQETQYF,TGTGCCAGCAGTACTTCTAAACAGGGCCAAGAGACCCAGTACTTC
TRBJ2-3,NA,TRBV13,NA,CASSLAGGTDTQYF,TGTGCCAGCAGCTTAGCGGGGGGCACAGATACGCAGTATTTT
TRBJ1-2,TRBD1,TRBV5-3,medium-sized,CARNRGKNYGYTF,TGTGCCAGAAACAGGGGGAAAAACTATGGCTACACCTTC
TRBJ2-7,TRBD2,TRBV5-4,NA,CASSSGGLAGGYEQYF,TGTGCCAGCAGCTCCGGCGGACTAGCGGGAGGGTACGAGCAGTACTTC
TRBJ2-1,NA,TRBV4-1,NA,CASSPSGRGRNEQFF,TGCGCCAGCAGCCCGTCGGGCCGCGGTCGGAATGAGCAGTTCTTC
TRBJ1-1,NA,TRBV29-1,large,CSDEHGNTEAFF,TGCAGCGATGAACACGGGAACACTGAAGCTTTCTTT
TRBJ1-6,NA,TRBV7-9,NA,CASSLGVNSPLHF,TGTGCCAGCAGCTTAGGGGTGAATTCACCCCTCCACTTT
TRBJ2-1,TRBD2,TRBV6-4,NA,CASSDSHRGGVSSYNEQFF,TGTGCCAGCAGTGACTCCCACCGCGGGGGGGTCAGCTCCTACAATGAGCAGTTCTTC
TRBJ2-7,TRBD1,TRBV5-5,NA,CASSLRTGYNYEQYF,TGTGCCAGCAGCTTGAGGACAGGGTATAACTACGAGCAGTACTTC
TRBJ2-2,TRBD2,TRBV19,NA,CASTRGGTGELFF,TGTGCCAGTACAAGGGGAGGGACCGGGGAGCTGTTTTTT
TRBJ2-7,TRBD2,TRBV9,large,CASSVSSSGGSYEQYF,TGTGCCAGCAGCGTAAGTTCTAGCGGGGGGAGCTACGAGCAGTACTTC
TRBJ2-5,NA,TRBV18,NA,CASSPDDQETQYF,TGTGCCAGCTCACCGGACGACCAAGAGACCCAGTACTTC
TRBJ2-1,TRBD1,TRBV30,NA,CAWEPGQSYNEQFF,TGTGCCTGGGAACCGGGACAGAGCTACAATGAGCAGTTCTTC
TRBJ2-1,NA,TRBV9,NA,CASSPGEGGRGQFF,TGTGCCAGCAGCCCAGGTGAGGGGGGCCGAGGGCAGTTCTTC
TRBJ2-7,NA,TRBV7-6,NA,CASSLQGIDEQYF,TGTGCCAGCAGCTTACAGGGGATCGACGAGCAGTACTTC
TRBJ1-1,NA,TRBV27,few,CASSLGLGTEAFF,TGTGCCAGCAGTCTGGGGTTGGGCACTGAAGCTTTCTTT
TRBJ1-1,NA,TRBV7-6,once,CASSLTAMGTEAFF,TGTGCCAGCAGCCTGACAGCTATGGGGACTGAAGCTTTCTTT
TRBJ1-1,NA,TRBV4-3,NA,CASSQGTGSTEAFF,TGCGCCAGCAGCCAAGGAACGGGTAGCACTGAAGCTTTCTTT
TRBJ2-7,NA,TRBV6-8,NA,CASSAGYEQYF,TGTGCCAGCAGTGCCGGCTACGAGCAGTACTTC
TRBJ2-5,NA,TRBV5-2,NA,CASSFGVLETQYF,TGTGCCAGCAGCTTTGGGGTCCTGGAGACCCAGTACTTC
TRBJ1-2,NA,TRBV29-1,once,CSVVGETLGYTF,TGCAGCGTTGTTGGGGAGACGCTTGGCTACACCTTC
TRBJ2-3,TRBD2,TRBV5-1,NA,CASSPGSGGSPTDTQYF,TGCGCCAGCAGCCCGGGGTCGGGGGGGTCGCCCACAGATACGCAGTATTTT
TRBJ2-7,TRBD2,TRBV27,once,CASSPLLGGGSGREQYF,TGTGCCAGCAGTCCACTCCTCGGGGGGGGCTCGGGGCGGGAGCAGTACTTC
TRBJ1-2,TRBD1,TRBV27,once,CASSLSTGGLANYGYTF,TGTGCCAGCAGCCTTAGCACAGGGGGCCTTGCGAACTATGGCTACACCTTC
TRBJ1-1,NA,TRBV19,NA,CASRRFAGDYTEAFF,TGTGCCAGTAGAAGGTTTGCAGGGGACTACACTGAAGCTTTCTTT
TRBJ2-1,NA,TRBV11-1,NA,CASSLDYYNEQFF,TGTGCCAGCAGCTTAGACTACTACAATGAGCAGTTCTTC
TRBJ2-5,NA,TRBV5-5,NA,CASSSLRDNQETQYF,TGTGCCAGCAGCTCCCTCCGGGACAACCAAGAGACCCAGTACTTC
TRBJ2-5,TRBD2,TRBV6-1,NA,CASSVYPGLATETQYF,TGTGCCAGCAGTGTTTATCCGGGACTAGCTACGGAGACCCAGTACTTC
TRBJ2-2,TRBD2,TRBV4-3,NA,CASSQTSGGIGELFF,TGCGCCAGCAGCCAAACCAGCGGGGGGATCGGGGAGCTGTTTTTT
TRBJ2-6,NA,TRBV7-3,NA,CASSLNSGQRANVLTF,TGTGCCAGCAGCTTAAATTCGGGGCAAAGGGCCAACGTCCTGACTTTC
TRBJ1-2,NA,TRBV2,NA,CASSEAGGIPNYGYTF,TGTGCCAGCAGTGAAGCGGGGGGCATCCCAAACTATGGCTACACCTTC
TRBJ2-2,NA,TRBV4-3,NA,CASSHSLAGAGELFF,TGCGCCAGCAGCCACTCGCTAGCAGGGGCCGGGGAGCTGTTTTTT
TRBJ2-5,NA,TRBV5-6,few,CASSLEAAVETQYF,TGTGCCAGCAGCTTGGAGGCGGCCGTAGAGACCCAGTACTTC
TRBJ1-3,NA,TRBV9,few,CASSQAGDGNTIYF,TGTGCCAGCAGCCAGGCAGGAGATGGAAACACCATATATTTT
TRBJ2-3,NA,TRBV15,NA,CATSRGHGSTDTQYF,TGTGCCACCAGCAGAGGACACGGATCCACAGATACGCAGTATTTT
TRBJ1-1,NA,TRBV7-9,NA,CASSLGSGGAFF,TGTGCCAGCAGTCTTGGGTCCGGGGGAGCTTTCTTT